What follows describes a single T cell receptor beta chain. Germline-derived CDR1 and CDR2 are SGHRS and YFSETQ. The CDR3 has 15 amino acids. V lost 0 bases and J lost 7; bases outside the gene matches: 5. Per the original data handling: The assay estimated nucleated cells by amplifying reference gene primers. Using immunoSEQ multiplex PCR, the repertoire was profiled, and TCRdb retains in-frame clones only, with some absent. That table gives V, J and clone size, and the DNA gave D and trimming. The table lists about 89,000 clones, approximately 80% of them singletons, with roughly a fifth in the top ten. These data come from a study of blood T cell repertoires in COVID-19. Study-wide context: Acute and convalescent COVID-19 samples came from the United States, Italy and Spain.

This receptor was identified in an elderly woman with acute or convalescent COVID-19. V and J are TRBV5-1 and TRBJ2-2, with 8 positions matching TRBD1. Sample: peripheral blood. CDR3 in amino acids: CASSLAQGAGGELFF. In nucleotides, the CDR3 is TGCGCCAGCAGCTTGGCCCAGGGGGCCGGCGGGGAGCTGTTTTTT.